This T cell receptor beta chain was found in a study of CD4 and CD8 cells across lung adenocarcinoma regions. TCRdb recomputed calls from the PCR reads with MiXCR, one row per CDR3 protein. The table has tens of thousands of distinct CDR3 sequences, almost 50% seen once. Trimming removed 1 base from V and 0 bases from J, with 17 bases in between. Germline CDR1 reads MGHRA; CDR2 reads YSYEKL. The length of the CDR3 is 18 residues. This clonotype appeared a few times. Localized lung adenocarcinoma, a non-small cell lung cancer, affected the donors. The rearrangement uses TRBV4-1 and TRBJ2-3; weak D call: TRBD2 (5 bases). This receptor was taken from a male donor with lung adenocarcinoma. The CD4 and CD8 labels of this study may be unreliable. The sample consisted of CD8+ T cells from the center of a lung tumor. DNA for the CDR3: TGCGCCAGCAGCCAAGCCTCTCGCACTAGTTATAGCACAGATACGCAGTATTTT. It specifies CASSQASRTSYSTDTQYF.